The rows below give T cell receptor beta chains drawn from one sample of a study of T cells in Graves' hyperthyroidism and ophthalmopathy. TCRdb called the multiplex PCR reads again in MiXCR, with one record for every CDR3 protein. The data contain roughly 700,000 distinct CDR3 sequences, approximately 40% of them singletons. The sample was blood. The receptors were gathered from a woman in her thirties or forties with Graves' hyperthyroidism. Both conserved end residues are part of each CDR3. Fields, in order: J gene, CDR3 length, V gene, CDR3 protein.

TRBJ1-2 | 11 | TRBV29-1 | CSVFVRGGYTF
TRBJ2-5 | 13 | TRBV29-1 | CSPLGLAGETQYF
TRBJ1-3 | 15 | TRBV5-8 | CASSREPGQGNTIYF
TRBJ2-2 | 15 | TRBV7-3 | CASSDRGAHTGELFF
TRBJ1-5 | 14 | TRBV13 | CASSQDLMYQPQHF
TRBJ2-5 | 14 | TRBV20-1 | CSAKTSGSMETQYF
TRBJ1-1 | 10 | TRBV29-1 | CSAENTEAFF
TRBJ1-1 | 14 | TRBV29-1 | CSVEAGTGDTEAFF
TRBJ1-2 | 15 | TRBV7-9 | CASSGQGKGNYGYTF
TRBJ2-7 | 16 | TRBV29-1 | CSVGPQSRTDGGEQYF
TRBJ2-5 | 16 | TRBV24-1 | CATSDWTSGRVETQYF
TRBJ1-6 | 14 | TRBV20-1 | CSASEGSADSPLHF
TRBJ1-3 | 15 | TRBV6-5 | CASSLARAKGNTIYF
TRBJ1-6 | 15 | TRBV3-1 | CASSRGGTSASPLHF
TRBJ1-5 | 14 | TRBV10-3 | CASRFRTGGQPQHF
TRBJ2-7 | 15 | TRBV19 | CASSLRWGTPGEQYF
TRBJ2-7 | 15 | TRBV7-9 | CASSPGLAGAREQYF
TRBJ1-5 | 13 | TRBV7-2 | CASSPRASQPQHF
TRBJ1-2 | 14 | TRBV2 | CASRRADSYYGYTF
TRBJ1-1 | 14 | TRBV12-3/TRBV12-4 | CASRPLTGNTEAFF